A selection of T cell receptor beta chains follows, all from one sample in a study of shared clonotypes between healthy human individuals. Clones were sequenced by immunoSEQ multiplex PCR, and TCRdb holds only the in-frame ones, with some missing. The sample gives about 820,000 clones, 92% of which show up once; around 24% is in the top ten. Sequencing used naive CD8+ T cells sorted from blood. All receptors derive from a man aged 25-40 years in good health. Both conserved end residues are part of each CDR3. A D gene is named only where the DNA matches it firmly. Size values are once, few and many counts, or a class for expanded clones, and some rows have none.

TRBV2,NA,14,NA,TRBJ2-7,CASTEARLTYEQYF,TGTGCCAGCACCGAGGCCAGGTTGACCTACGAGCAGTACTTC
TRBV27,NA,14,NA,TRBJ1-2,CASSPLDRSDGYTF,TGTGCCAGCAGCCCTCTCGACAGAAGTGATGGCTACACCTTC
TRBV9,NA,16,TRBD2,TRBJ2-1,CASTKGREGPWDEQFF,TGTGCCAGCACCAAAGGGCGGGAGGGCCCATGGGATGAGCAGTTCTTC
TRBV28,once,15,TRBD1,TRBJ2-5,CASSLTAGGLETQYF,TGTGCCAGCAGTTTAACGGCAGGGGGCTTGGAGACCCAGTACTTC
TRBV29-1,NA,14,NA,TRBJ2-2,CSVETGRDTGELFF,TGCAGCGTTGAAACAGGAAGGGACACCGGGGAGCTGTTTTTT
TRBV6-6,NA,11,NA,TRBJ2-7,CASRTGYEQYF,TGTGCCAGCAGGACCGGTTACGAGCAGTACTTC
TRBV27,NA,15,NA,TRBJ2-7,CASTDLGSEDYEQYF,TGTGCCAGCACCGACCTGGGGTCAGAGGACTACGAGCAGTACTTC
TRBV2,NA,14,NA,TRBJ2-7,CASSNRGEVYEQYF,TGTGCCAGCAGTAACAGAGGTGAGGTGTACGAGCAGTACTTC
TRBV28,NA,10,NA,TRBJ2-2,CARPPGELFF,TGTGCCAGGCCCCCCGGGGAGCTGTTTTTT
TRBV9,once,15,NA,TRBJ1-3,CASSAGRTSGNTIYF,TGTGCCAGCAGCGCGGGACGGACTTCTGGAAACACCATATATTTT